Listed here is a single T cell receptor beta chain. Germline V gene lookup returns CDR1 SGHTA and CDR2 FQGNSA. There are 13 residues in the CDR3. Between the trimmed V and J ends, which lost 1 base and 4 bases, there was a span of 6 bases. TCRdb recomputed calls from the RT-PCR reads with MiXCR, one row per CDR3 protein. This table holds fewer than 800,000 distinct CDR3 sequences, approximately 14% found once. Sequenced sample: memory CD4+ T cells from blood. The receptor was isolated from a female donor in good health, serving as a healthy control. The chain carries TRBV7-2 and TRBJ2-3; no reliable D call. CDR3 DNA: TGTGCCAGCAGCTTAGACCCAGCAGATACGCAGTATTTT. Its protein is CASSLDPADTQYF.